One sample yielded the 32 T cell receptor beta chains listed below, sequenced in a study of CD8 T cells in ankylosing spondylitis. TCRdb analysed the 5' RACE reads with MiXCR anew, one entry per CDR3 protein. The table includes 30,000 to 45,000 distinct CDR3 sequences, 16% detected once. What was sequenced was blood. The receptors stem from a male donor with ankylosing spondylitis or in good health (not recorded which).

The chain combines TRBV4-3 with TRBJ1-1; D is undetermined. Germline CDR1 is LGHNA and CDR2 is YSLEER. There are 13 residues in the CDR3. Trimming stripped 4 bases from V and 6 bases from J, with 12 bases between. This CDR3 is CASSREGFAEAFF. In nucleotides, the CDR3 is TGCGCCAGCAGCCGAGAGGGTTTCGCTGAAGCTTTCTTT.

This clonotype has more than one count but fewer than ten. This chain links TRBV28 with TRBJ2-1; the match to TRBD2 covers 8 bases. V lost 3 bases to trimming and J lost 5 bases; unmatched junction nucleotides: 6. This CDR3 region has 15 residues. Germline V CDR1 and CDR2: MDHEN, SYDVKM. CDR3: CASSFWRGANNEQFF. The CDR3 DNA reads TGTGCCAGCAGTTTCTGGCGGGGGGCAAACAATGAGCAGTTCTTC.

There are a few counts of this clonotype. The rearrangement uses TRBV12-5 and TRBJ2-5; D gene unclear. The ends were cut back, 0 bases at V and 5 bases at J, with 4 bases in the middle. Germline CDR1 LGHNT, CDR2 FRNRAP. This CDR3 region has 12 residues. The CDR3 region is CASGLVEETQYF. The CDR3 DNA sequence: TGTGCTAGTGGTTTGGTAGAGGAGACCCAGTACTTC.

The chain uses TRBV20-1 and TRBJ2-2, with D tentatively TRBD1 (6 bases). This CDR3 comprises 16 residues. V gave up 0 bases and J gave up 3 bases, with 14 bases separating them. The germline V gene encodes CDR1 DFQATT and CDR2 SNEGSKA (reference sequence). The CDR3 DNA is TGCAGTGCTAGAGATTTCCGGGCAGGGGACACCGGGGAGCTGTTTTTT. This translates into CSARDFRAGDTGELFF.

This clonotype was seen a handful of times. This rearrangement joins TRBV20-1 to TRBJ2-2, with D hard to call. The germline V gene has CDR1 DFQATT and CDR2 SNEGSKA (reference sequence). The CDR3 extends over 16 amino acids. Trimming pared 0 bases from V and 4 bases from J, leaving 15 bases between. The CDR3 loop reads CSARDDSRPGTGELFF. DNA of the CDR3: TGCAGTGCTAGAGACGATAGCCGTCCGGGCACCGGGGAGCTGTTTTTT.

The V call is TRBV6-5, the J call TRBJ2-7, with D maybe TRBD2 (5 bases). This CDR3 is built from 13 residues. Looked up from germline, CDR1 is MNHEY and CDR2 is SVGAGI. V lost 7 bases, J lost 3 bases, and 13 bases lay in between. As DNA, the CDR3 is TGTGCCAGCACCTACCACCGGGACTACGAGCAGTACTTC. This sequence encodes CASTYHRDYEQYF.

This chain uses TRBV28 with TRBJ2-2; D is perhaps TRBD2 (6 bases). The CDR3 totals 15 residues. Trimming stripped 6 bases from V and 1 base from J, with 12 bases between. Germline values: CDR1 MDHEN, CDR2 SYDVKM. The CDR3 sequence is CASRLGTVNTGELFF. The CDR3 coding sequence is TGTGCCAGCAGACTTGGGACTGTGAACACCGGGGAGCTGTTTTTT.

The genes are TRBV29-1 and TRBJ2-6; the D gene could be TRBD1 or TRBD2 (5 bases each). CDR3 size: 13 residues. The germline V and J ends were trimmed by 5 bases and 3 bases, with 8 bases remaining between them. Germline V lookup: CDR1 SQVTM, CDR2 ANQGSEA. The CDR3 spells CSVWGFGANVLTF. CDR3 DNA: TGCAGCGTTTGGGGGTTTGGGGCCAACGTCCTGACTTTC.

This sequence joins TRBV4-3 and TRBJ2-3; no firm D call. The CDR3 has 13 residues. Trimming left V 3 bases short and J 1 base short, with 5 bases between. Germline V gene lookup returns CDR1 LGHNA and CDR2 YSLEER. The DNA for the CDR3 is TGCGCCAGCAGCCACCAGGGCACAGATACGCAGTATTTT. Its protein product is CASSHQGTDTQYF.

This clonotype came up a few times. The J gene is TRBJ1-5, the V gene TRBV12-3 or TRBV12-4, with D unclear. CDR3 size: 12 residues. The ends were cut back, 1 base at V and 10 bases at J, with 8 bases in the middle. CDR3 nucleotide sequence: TGTGCCAGCAGTTTAGTCTTGGGCCCCCAGCATTTT. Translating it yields CASSLVLGPQHF.

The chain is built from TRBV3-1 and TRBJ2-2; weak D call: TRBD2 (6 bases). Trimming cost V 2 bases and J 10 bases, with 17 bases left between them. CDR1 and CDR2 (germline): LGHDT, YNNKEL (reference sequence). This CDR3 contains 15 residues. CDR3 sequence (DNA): TGTGCCAGCAGCCAACGGGGGATGGGAGGTGAGGAGCTGTTTTTT. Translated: CASSQRGMGGEELFF.

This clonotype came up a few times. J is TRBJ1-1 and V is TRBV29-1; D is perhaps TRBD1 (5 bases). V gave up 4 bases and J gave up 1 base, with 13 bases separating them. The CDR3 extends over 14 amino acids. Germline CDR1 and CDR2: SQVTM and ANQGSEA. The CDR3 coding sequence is TGCAGCGTTGGAGGGGCCAGGGAGAACACTGAAGCTTTCTTT. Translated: CSVGGARENTEAFF.

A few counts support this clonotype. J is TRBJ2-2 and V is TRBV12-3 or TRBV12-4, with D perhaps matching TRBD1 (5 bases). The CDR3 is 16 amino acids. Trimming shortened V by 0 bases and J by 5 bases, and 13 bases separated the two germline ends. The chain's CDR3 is CASSLAQGSSTGELFF. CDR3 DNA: TGTGCCAGCAGTTTAGCGCAGGGTTCCTCGACCGGGGAGCTGTTTTTT.

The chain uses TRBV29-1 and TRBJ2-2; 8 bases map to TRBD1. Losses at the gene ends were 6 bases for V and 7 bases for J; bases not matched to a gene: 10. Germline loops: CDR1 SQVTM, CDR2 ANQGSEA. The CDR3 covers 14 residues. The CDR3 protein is CSVMTGESLGELFF. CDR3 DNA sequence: TGCAGCGTCATGACAGGGGAAAGCCTCGGGGAGCTGTTTTTT.

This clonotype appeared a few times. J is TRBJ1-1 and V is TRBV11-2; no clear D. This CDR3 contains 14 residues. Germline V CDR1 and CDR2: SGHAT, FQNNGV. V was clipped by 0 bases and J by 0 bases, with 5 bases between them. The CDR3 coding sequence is TGTGCCAGCAGCTTAGACGGTATGAACACTGAAGCTTTCTTT. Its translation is CASSLDGMNTEAFF. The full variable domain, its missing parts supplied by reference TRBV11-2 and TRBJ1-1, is EAGVAQSPRYKIIEKRQSVAFWCNPISGHATLYWYQQILGQGPKLLIQFQNNGVVDDSQLPKDRFSAERLKGVDSTLKIQPAKLEDSAVYLCASSLDGMNTEAFFGQGTRLTVV.

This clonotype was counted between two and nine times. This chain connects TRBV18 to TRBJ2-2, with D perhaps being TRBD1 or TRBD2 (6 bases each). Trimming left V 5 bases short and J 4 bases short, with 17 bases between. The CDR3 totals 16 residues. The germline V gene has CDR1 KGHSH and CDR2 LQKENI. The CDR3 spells CASSSNPGGLTGELFF. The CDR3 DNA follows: TGTGCCAGCTCATCGAACCCCGGGGGCCTCACCGGGGAGCTGTTTTTT.

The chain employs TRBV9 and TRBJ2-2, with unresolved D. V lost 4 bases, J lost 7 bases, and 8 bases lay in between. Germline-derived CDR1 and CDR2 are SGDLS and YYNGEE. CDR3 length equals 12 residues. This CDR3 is CASSFSYGELFF. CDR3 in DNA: TGTGCCAGCAGCTTCTCTTACGGGGAGCTGTTTTTT.

CDR3 DNA sequence: TGTGCCAGCAGTGCAGGGGGCGCAAATGAAAAACTGTTTTTT. Protein sequence: CASSAGGANEKLFF. V gene TRBV12-3 or TRBV12-4 combines with J gene TRBJ1-4; 8 positions agree with TRBD1. The CDR3 consists of 14 residues. The V and J ends lost 5 bases and 5 bases, in that order; junction bases with no gene match: 4.

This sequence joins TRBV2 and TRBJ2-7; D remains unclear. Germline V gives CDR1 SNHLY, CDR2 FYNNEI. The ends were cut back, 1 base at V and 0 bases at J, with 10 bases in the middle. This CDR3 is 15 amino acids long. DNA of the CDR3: TGTGCCAGCAGTGAAGGGTTAGCCTTCTCCTACGAGCAGTACGTC. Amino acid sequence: CASSEGLAFSYEQYV.

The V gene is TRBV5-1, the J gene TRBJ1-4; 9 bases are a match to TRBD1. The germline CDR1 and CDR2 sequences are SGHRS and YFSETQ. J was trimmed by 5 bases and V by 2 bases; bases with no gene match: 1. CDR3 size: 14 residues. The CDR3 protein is CASSFGTGNEKLFF. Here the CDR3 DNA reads TGCGCCAGCAGCTTCGGGACAGGGAATGAAAAACTGTTTTTT.

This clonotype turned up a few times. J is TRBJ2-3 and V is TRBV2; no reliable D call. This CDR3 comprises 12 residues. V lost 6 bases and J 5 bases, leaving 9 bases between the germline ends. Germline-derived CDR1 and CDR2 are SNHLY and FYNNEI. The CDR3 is CASSLNGDTQYF. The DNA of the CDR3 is TGTGCCAGCAGCCTGAACGGAGATACGCAGTATTTT.

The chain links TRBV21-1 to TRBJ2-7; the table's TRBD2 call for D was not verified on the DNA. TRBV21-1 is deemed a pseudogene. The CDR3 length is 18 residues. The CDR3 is CASSGKAVRKEPCTEQYV. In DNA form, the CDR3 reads TGTGCCAGCAGCGGGAAAGCGGTGAGAAAAGAACCGTGTACCGAGCAGTACGTC.

CDR3 protein: CASSFGGTYNEQFF. The CDR3 DNA reads as TGTGCCAGCAGCTTCGGAGGGACCTACAATGAGCAGTTCTTC. The V call is TRBV7-3, the J call TRBJ2-1; D is possibly TRBD2 (6 bases). The ends were cut back, 3 bases at V and 2 bases at J, with 8 bases in the middle. This CDR3 is 14 amino acids long. The germline V gene has CDR1 SGHTA and CDR2 FQGTGA.

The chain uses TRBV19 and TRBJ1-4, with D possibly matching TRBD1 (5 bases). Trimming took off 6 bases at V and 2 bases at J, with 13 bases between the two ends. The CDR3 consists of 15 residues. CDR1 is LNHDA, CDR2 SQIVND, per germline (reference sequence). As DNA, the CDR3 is TGTGCCAGTAGGGCCAACAGGAGGACTAATGAAAAACTGTTTTTT. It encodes CASRANRRTNEKLFF.

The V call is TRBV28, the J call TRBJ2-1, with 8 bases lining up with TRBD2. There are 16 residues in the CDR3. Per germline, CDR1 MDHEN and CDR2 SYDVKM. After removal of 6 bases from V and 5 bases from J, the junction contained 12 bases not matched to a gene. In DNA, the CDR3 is TGTGCCAGCAGGGGCGCTCTAGCGGGCAGAAACAATGAGCAGTTCTTC. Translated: CASRGALAGRNNEQFF.

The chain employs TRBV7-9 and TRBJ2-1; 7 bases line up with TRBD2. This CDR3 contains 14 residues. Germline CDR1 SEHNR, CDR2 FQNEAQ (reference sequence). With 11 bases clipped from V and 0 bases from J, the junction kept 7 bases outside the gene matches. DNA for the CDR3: TGTGCCGGCGGAGGCGGGAGCTCCTACAATGAGCAGTTCTTC. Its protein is CAGGGGSSYNEQFF.

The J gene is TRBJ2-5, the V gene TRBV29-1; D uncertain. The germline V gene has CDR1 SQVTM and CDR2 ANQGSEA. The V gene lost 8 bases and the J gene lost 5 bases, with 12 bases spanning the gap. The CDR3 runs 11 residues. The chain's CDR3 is CSHRSGETQYF. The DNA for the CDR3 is TGCAGCCATAGAAGTGGGGAGACCCAGTACTTC.

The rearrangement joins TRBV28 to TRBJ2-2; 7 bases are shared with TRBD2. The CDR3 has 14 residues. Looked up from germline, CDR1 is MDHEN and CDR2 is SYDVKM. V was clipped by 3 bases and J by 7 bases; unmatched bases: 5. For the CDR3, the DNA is TGTGCCAGCAGTTTTCACCAGCGGGGCGGGGAGCTGTTTTTT. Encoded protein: CASSFHQRGGELFF.

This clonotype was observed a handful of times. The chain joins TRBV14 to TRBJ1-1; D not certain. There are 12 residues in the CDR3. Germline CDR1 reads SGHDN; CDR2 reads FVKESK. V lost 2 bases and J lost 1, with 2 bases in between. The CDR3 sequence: CASSQPNTEAFF. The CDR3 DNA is TGTGCCAGCAGCCAACCGAACACTGAAGCTTTCTTT.

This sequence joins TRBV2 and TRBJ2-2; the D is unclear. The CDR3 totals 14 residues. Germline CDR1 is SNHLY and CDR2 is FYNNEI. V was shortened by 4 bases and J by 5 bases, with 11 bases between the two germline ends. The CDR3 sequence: CASSVVGSTGELFF. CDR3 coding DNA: TGTGCCAGCAGTGTGGTGGGCAGTACCGGGGAGCTGTTTTTT.

CDR3 nucleotide sequence: TGTGCCAGCACCCCACAGGGCGAGACCCAGTACTTC. Its translation: CASTPQGETQYF. This chain uses TRBV25-1 with TRBJ2-5; tentative D call: TRBD1 (6 bases). Trimming removed 7 bases from V and 5 bases from J, with 11 bases in between. CDR1 is MGHDK and CDR2 is SYGVNS in the germline V gene. The CDR3 runs to 12 residues.

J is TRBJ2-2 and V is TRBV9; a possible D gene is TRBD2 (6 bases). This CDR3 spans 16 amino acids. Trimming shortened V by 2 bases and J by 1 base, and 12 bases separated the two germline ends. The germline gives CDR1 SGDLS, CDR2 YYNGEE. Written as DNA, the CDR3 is TGTGCCAGCAGCGTTCATCTGCGGGAGAACACCGGGGAGCTGTTTTTT. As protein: CASSVHLRENTGELFF.